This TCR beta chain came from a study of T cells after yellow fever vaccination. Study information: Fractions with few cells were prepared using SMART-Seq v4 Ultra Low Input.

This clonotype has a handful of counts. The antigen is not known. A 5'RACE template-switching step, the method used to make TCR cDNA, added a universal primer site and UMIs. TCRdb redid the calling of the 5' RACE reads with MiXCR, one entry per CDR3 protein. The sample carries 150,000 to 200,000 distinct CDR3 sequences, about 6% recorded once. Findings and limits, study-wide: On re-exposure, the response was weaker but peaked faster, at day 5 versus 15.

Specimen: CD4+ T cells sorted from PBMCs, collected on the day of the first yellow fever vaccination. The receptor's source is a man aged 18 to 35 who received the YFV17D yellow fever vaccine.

The CDR3 protein is CASSRPTSGGYTGELFF. CDR3 sequence (DNA): TGTGCCAGCAGCCGCCCGACTAGCGGGGGGTACACCGGGGAGCTGTTTTTT. The rearrangement uses TRBV7-9 and TRBJ2-2, with 13 positions matching TRBD2. Trimming at V came to 5 bases and at J to 3 bases, leaving 6 bases not matched to a gene. CDR1 SEHNR and CDR2 FQNEAQ come from the germline V gene (reference sequence). This CDR3 has 17 residues.